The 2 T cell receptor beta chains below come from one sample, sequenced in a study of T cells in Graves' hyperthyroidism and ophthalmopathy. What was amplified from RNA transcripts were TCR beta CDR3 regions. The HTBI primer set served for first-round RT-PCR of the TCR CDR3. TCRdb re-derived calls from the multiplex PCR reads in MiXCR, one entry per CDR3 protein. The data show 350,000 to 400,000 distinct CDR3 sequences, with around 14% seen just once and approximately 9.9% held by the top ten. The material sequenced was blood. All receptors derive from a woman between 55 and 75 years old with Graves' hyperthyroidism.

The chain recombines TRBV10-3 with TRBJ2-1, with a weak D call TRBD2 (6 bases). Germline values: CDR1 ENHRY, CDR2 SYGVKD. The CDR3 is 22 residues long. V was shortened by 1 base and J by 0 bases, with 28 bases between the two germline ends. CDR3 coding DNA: TGTGCCATCAGTGAGTACTTACACCCGGGGACTCCAACCCTAAGCTCCTACAATGAGCAGTTCTTC. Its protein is CAISEYLHPGTPTLSSYNEQFF.

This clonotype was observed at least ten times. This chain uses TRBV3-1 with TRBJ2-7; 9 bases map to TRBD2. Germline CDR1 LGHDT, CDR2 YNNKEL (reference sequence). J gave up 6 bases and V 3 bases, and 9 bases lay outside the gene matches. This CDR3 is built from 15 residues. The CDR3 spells CASSHFPGLAIEQYF. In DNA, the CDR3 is TGTGCCAGCAGCCACTTTCCGGGACTAGCAATCGAGCAGTACTTC.